The sequence of this T cell receptor beta chain was determined in a study of blood T cells in healthy people across ages. A J-beta primer mix and a sample-barcoded 5' primer were used in a second PCR of roughly 6 to 11 cycles. Unique molecular identifiers of 12 random nucleotides labeled each cDNA. TCRdb re-called the 5' RACE reads with MiXCR, one entry per CDR3 protein. The sample records about 730,000 distinct CDR3 sequences, approximately 43% being singletons. Trimming removed 7 bases from V and 11 bases from J; junction bases left unmatched: 15. CDR3 length: 13 residues. The germline CDR1 and CDR2 sequences are SQVTM and ANQGSEA. In the case of this clonotype: Its target is unknown. Since a much larger clone is just one base distant, this may be a read error.

Study-wide points: The percentage of naive T cells correlated strongly with TCR beta diversity. Roughly linearly, TCR beta diversity per million T cells fell as age increased. Compared with aged donors, long-lived donors showed fewer expanded clones, suggesting selection.

The origin of this receptor is a woman aged 60 to 75 in good health. The genes are TRBV29-1 and TRBJ2-5, with 8 bases identical to TRBD1. Material for sequencing was blood. CDR3 DNA sequence: TGCAGCGCTTCCAGGACAGGGACCAATGAGCAGTACTTC. This codes for CSASRTGTNEQYF.